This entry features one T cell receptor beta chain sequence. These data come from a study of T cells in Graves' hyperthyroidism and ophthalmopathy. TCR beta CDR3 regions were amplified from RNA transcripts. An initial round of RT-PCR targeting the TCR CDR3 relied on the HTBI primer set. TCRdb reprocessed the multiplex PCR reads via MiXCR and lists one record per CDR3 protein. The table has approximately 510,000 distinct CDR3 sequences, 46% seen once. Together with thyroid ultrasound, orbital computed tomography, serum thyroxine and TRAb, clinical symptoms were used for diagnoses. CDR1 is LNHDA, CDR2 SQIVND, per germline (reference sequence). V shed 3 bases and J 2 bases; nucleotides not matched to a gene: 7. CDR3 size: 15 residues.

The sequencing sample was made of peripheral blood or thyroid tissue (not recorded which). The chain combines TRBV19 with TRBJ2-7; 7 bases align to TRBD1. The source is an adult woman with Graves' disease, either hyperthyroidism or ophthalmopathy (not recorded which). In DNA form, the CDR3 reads TGTGCCAGTAGTATCGTCGGCACAGGGGCCTACGAGCAGTACTTC. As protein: CASSIVGTGAYEQYF.